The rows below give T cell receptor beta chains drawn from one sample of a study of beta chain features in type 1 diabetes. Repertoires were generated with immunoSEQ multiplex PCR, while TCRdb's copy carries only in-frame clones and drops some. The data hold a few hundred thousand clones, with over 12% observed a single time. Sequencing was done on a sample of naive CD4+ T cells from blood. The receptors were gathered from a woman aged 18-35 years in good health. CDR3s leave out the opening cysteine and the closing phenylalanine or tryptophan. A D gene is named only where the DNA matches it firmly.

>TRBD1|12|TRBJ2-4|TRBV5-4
ASSLRTGGNIQY
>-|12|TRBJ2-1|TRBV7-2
ASSLGTFYNEQF
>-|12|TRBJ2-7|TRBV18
ASSRPGSSYEQY
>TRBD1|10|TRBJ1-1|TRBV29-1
SLNRGPTEAF
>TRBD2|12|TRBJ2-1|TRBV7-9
ASSPKRESPEQF
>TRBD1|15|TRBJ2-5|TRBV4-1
ASSQAGGTGGQETQY
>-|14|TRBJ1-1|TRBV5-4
ASSTGMGAAGTEAF
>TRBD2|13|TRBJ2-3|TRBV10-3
AISDERDNTDTQY
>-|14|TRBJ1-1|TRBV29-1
SVDPRGRAVNTEAF
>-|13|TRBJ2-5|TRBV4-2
ASSQDHRGKETQY
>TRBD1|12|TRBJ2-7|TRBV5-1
ASSNRGSSYEQY
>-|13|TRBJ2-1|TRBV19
ASSNSGLSGEEQF
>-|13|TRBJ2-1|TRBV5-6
ASSLTWQFYNEQF
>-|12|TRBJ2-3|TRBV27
AAGGQGYTDTQY
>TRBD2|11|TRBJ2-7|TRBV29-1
SARTSGSYEQY
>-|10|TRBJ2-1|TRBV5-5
ASSLSSREQF
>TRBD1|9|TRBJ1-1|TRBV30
AWSATGRAF
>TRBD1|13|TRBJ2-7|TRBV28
ASSPGDRVKVEQY
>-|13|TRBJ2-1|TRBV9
ASSLGLGGYNEQF
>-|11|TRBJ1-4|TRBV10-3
AIRGTIYEKLF
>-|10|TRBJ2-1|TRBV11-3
ASSQQGNEQF
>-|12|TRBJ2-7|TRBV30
AWSVTLVAYEQY
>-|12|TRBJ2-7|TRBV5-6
AIPNREPSYEQY
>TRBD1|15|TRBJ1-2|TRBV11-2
ASSLTGTGGFWHGYT
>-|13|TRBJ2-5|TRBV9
ASSPLLAQWETQY
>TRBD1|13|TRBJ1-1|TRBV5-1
ARGLGTEGDTEAF
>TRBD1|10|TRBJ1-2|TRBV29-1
SGGQSGYGYT
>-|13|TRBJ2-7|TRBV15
ATSREGQGTYEQY
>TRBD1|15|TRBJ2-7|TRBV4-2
ASSPERTGTGAYEQY
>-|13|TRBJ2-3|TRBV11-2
ASREAGLGSDTQY
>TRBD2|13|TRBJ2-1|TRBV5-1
ASSLAASGYNEQF
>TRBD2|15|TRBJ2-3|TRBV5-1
ASSRGLAGSSTDTQY
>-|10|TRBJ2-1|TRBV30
AWSTQEGEQF
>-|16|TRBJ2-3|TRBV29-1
SVAFSRRRFPSTDTQY
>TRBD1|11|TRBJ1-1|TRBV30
AWLGQLNTEAF
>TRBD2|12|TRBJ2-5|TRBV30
AWTRLAGQETQY
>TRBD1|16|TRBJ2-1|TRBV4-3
ASSQEGWGRGFYNEQF
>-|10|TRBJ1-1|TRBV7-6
ASSARASEAF
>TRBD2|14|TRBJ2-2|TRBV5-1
ASSSVAGANTGELF
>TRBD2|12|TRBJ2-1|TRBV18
ASSSGSPYNEQF
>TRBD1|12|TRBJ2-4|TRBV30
AWSKGQGGNIQY
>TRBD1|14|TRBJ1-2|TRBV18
ASSPRQGAYNYGYT
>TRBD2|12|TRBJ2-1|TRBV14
ASSLLAGGSEQF
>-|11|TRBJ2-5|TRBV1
TSSQDREETQY
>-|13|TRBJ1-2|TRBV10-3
AISESSRGRYGYT
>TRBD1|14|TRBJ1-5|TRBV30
AWSFKDRGANQPQH